Below are 8 T cell receptor beta chains sequenced from a single sample in a study of cytomegalovirus exposure and HLA in healthy donors (dated by TCRdb to about 2017). Receptor amplification or capture employed the immunoSEQ multiplex PCR assay. The multiplex PCR relied on a mix of 60 forward primers for TCR Vbeta segments and 13 reverse primers for TCR Jbeta segments. Sourced from immuneACCESS, this table was stored by TCRdb with only in-frame sequences that have V and J called. A share of the clones is absent; for the studies checked, an unresolved V gene accounts for under half, and the remainder has no known explanation. Counted in this sample were roughly 130,000 clones; around four fifths of them appeared once. Over 1% of the sample is taken by the ten largest. The source material was PBMCs. The receptors derive from a boy aged 5-17 years in good health and CMV-seronegative.

This chain connects TRBV10-3 to TRBJ1-3; a possible D gene is TRBD1 (5 bases). With 7 bases removed from V and 0 bases from J, the gap between germline ends came to 10 bases. CDR1 and CDR2 (germline): ENHRY, SYGVKD. The CDR3 totals 14 residues. CDR3 bases: TGTGCCATCAAAGGGGCAATCTCTGGAAACACCATATATTTT. This codes for CAIKGAISGNTIYF.

The CDR3 sequence: CAISESASYEQYF. CDR3 in DNA: TGTGCCATCAGTGAGTCGGCTAGCTACGAGCAGTACTTC. This chain joins TRBV10-3 and TRBJ2-7, with D unresolved. Germline V gene lookup returns CDR1 ENHRY and CDR2 SYGVKD. CDR3 length: 13 amino acids. Between the trimmed V and J ends, which lost 0 bases and 3 bases, there was a span of 6 bases.

The rearrangement links TRBV6-5 to TRBJ1-2; TRBD1 aligns across 8 bases. Trimming cost V 6 bases and J 8 bases; bases outside gene matches: 11. CDR1 is MNHEY and CDR2 is SVGAGI in the germline V gene. The CDR3 contains 14 residues. CDR3 nucleotide sequence: TGTGCCAGCAGCTTTCGGGACAGGAAAAAGGGCTACACCTTC. This gives the protein CASSFRDRKKGYTF.

This chain joins TRBV4-2 and TRBJ2-2, with D possibly TRBD2 on 6 matching bases. CDR3 length equals 17 residues. Between the trimmed V and J ends, which lost 0 bases and 8 bases, there was a span of 19 bases. Germline assignment: CDR1 LGHNA and CDR2 YNFKEQ. The CDR3 is CASSQEVPVGAGGELFF. The CDR3 DNA is TGTGCCAGCAGCCAAGAAGTCCCAGTGGGCGCGGGGGGGGAGCTGTTTTTT.

This chain joins TRBV5-6 and TRBJ1-2; perhaps TRBD1 as D (5 bases). This CDR3 is 13 amino acids long. CDR1 and CDR2 from the germline V gene are SGHDT and YYEEEE. Trimming took off 4 bases at V and 12 bases at J, with 19 bases between the two ends. The CDR3 DNA reads as TGTGCCAGCAGCGGGGCGGGGTCCCCTCTAAACACCTTC. As protein: CASSGAGSPLNTF.

The chain carries TRBV15 and TRBJ1-5, with D hard to call. Trimming pared 8 bases from V and 2 bases from J, leaving 7 bases between. Germline V lookup: CDR1 LNHNV, CDR2 YYDKDF (reference sequence). This CDR3 has 12 amino acids. The DNA for the CDR3 is TGTGCCACCGGTGCGGGCAATCAGCCCCAGCATTTT. Translated, it gives CATGAGNQPQHF.

The chain uses TRBV30 and TRBJ2-1; TRBD2 aligns across 7 bases. The CDR3 length is 13 residues. The germline gives CDR1 GTSNPN, CDR2 SVGIG (reference sequence). With 2 bases clipped from V and 10 bases from J, the junction kept 8 bases outside the gene matches. CDR3 coding DNA: TGTGCCTGGAGTTCCCGGGAGGTCAGGGAGCAGTTCTTC. Translation: CAWSSREVREQFF.

This clone was seen more than once but under ten times. This chain links TRBV30 with TRBJ1-3, with D perhaps TRBD1 (5 bases). The CDR3 runs 17 residues. V dropped 1 base and J dropped 1 base, with 17 bases sitting between them. The germline V gene has CDR1 GTSNPN and CDR2 SVGIG (reference sequence). The CDR3 coding sequence is TGTGCCTGGAGTGCCTACAGGAAAAATAGATCTGGAAACACCATATATTTT. It is translated as CAWSAYRKNRSGNTIYF.